A selection of T cell receptor beta chains follows, all from one sample in a study of blood T cell repertoires in COVID-19. The table came from immunoSEQ multiplex PCR; TCRdb's copy has only in-frame clones and leaves some out. Of around 68,000 clones in the sample, about 87% were seen once. The sequenced sample was peripheral blood. Receptors originate from a woman between 50 and 59 years old with acute or convalescent COVID-19. Both conserved end residues are part of each CDR3. The D gene is left open where the match is weak. Size values are once, few and many counts, or a class for expanded clones, and some rows have none.

>11|TRBV30|TRBJ1-1|.|.
TGTGCCTGGAAGGGGTGGGCTGAAGCTTTCTTT
CAWKGWAEAFF
>14|TRBV10-3|TRBJ1-5|.|TRBD1
TGTGCCATCAGTAGGACAGGAGGGGATCAGCCCCAGCATTTT
CAISRTGGDQPQHF
>13|TRBV6-5|TRBJ2-5|.|.
TGTGCCAGCAGACGGACAGCCCAAGAGACCCAGTACTTC
CASRRTAQETQYF
>15|TRBV19|TRBJ2-1|.|TRBD2
TGTGCCAGTACCTTGGGACTAGGGGCCCGGAATGAGCAGTTCTTC
CASTLGLGARNEQFF
>15|TRBV3-1/TRBV3-2|TRBJ2-3|.|TRBD2
TGTGCCAGCAGCCAAGGAGGCAGCGGGGGCGATACGCAGTATTTT
CASSQGGSGGDTQYF
>16|TRBV6-5|TRBJ2-6|once|.
TGTGCCAGCAGTTACTCCGACAAATCTGGGGCCAACGTCCTGACTTTC
CASSYSDKSGANVLTF
>15|TRBV5-1|TRBJ1-5|.|TRBD1
TGCGCCAGCAGCCTCAGGGGGGAATTCGATCAGCCCCAGCATTTT
CASSLRGEFDQPQHF
>17|TRBV6-2/TRBV6-3|TRBJ2-2|.|.
TGTGCCAGCACTTACTCGGAGGGAGGCCCCTACACCGGGGAGCTGTTTTTT
CASTYSEGGPYTGELFF
>13|TRBV11-2|TRBJ2-5|.|.
TGTGCCAGCAGCTTAGGCCAACTAGTAGCCCAGTACTTC
CASSLGQLVAQYF
>13|TRBV6-1|TRBJ1-1|.|TRBD1
TGTGCCAGCAGTGAGACAGGGGAAACTGAAGCTTTCTTT
CASSETGETEAFF